This T cell receptor (beta chain) was identified during a study of T-cell memory formation after mild COVID-19 (dated by TCRdb to 2020 to 2022). Turning to the overall study: TCR sequence clusters from the two donors were found to be largely donor specific. In a couple of donors, T-cell clones that expanded and contracted after mild COVID-19 were tracked by sequencing TCRalpha and TCRbeta repertoires over time. Two young, previously healthy adult volunteers made up the cohort, one male and one female.

This clonotype occurred many times. The antigen this receptor binds is unknown. It has no much larger one-base neighbor in the sample; base qualities were not kept. Beyond this particular receptor, the publication reports: Contracting CD4+ clones appeared mostly in the CM and EM memory subsets, whereas CD8+ clones were enriched in EMRA. Some responding clones were detected in pre-infection memory, which suggested that pre-existing cross-reactive memory T cells had joined the SARS-CoV-2 response. Balanced CD4/CD8 phenotypes were observed for clones contracting from day 15 to 85, whereas a bias towards CD4+ was observed for a second wave of clones expanding from day 15 to 37. SARS-CoV-2 specificity was not confirmed for the second-wave clones peaking on day 37. Only a couple of mild cases were covered by the study, and larger cohorts that include severe cases with pre-infection samples were considered necessary.

The V end loses 1 base and the J end loses 6 bases, and a stretch of 10 bases separates them. The CDR3, cysteine through phenylalanine, is 14 amino acids long. The DNA shown is the 42-base CDR3, in frame from base 1. The germline V gene (reference sequence) yields LNHNV for CDR1 and YYDKDF for CDR2. Sequencing instrument: Illumina NovaSeq 6000. cDNA libraries for TCRalpha and TCRbeta were prepared by 5'RACE using constant-segment primers, with sample barcodes and unique molecular identifiers added. RNA was extracted from every sample with Trizol reagent. The libraries were amplified in two PCR steps, and the second step added a second sample barcode and Illumina TruSeq adapters. Sequencing of libraries was performed on an Illumina NovaSeq with 2 x 150 bp paired-end reads. The paper's processing steps were these. The reads were demultiplexed and collapsed into UMI-guided consensus sequences using migec v1.2.7. With mixcr v2.1.11, UMI consensuses were aligned to TRA and TRB V and J templates and assembled into clonotypes. A clonotype was counted as expanded or contracted only if both edgeR and NoisET called the change significant, with noise models trained on biological replicates. For edgeR calls, the thresholds were a false discovery rate-adjusted p below 0.01 and a log2 fold-change of 1. As an exploratory analysis of dynamics, max-normalized trajectories of the 1000 most abundant clonotypes were examined with PCA combined with hierarchical clustering. Separately sequenced CD4+ and CD8+ repertoires were used to assign a CD4 or CD8 phenotype to each responding clone. The raw public reads went through TCRdb reprocessing: fastp at Q25, MiXCR clone calling, in-frame beta chains kept. For every CDR3 protein sequence, its rows merge into one entry that carries the most common genes and DNA. The V and J calls, along with clone size, are taken from TCRdb and not from the paper's own processing. This sample is represented by 200,000 to 300,000 distinct CDR3 sequences; 16% of them were singletons. The ten largest clones add up to around 21% of the sample.

PBMCs were isolated by Ficoll-Paque density gradient centrifugation. Recombination linked TRBV15 to TRBJ2-4; a tentative D match to TRBD1 spans 6 bases. This clonotype originated in a man between 18 and 29 years old who had mild COVID-19 (a few samples of this study predate the infection). The sample titles of this study are shuffled in the database, so cell type and time point are left out; the donor was told from shared clones. Specimen: PBMCs or a T cell subset sorted from them (not recorded which). The CDR3 region: CATSRVKDRNIQYF. The sequenced DNA is TGTGCCACCAGCAGAGTTAAGGACAGAAACATTCAGTACTTC.